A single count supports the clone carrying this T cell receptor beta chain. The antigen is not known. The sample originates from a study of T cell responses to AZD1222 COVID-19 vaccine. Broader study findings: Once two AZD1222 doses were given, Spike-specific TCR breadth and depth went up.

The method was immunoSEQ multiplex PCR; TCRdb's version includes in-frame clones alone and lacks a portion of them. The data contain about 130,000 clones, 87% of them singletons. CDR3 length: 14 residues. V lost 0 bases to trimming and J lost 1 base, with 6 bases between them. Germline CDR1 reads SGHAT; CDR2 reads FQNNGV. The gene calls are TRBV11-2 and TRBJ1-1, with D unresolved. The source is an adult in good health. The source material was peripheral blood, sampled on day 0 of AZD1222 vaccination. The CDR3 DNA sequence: TGTGCCAGCAGCTTAGAAGGGCGGAACACTGAAGCTTTCTTT. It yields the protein CASSLEGRNTEAFF.